The T cell receptor (beta chain) under discussion was sequenced for a study of early T cells in non-severe SARS-CoV-2 infection (dated by TCRdb to the early 2020s). With regard to the full study: TCR sequencing used bulk RNA from unsorted whole blood, so alpha and beta chains could not be paired. The investigation overall reported the following: VDJdb matching was skewed toward anti-spike CD8 responses and likely underestimated virus-specific expansions by missing private and CD4 specificities.

In this sample, this clonotype turned up a few times. No cognate antigen has been identified for it. Per-base qualities were not stored, and no clone one base away is much larger. Reading the germline V gene gives CDR1 SGHRS and CDR2 YFSETQ. The trim is 0 bases for V and 7 bases for J, with a gap of 10 bases between the germline ends. Inclusive of the bounding cysteine and phenylalanine, the CDR3 is 13 residues long. CDR3 DNA only is kept here, 39 bases in frame from base 1. This was a case-control study nested in a cohort of healthcare workers in London, UK, who had nasopharyngeal swab PCR tests and blood samples taken every week. Between 23 and 31 March 2020, the week of the UK lockdown, healthcare workers were enrolled and then followed up weekly for as long as 16 weeks. Library preparation employed 5' RACE. Sequencing instrument: NextSeq 500. In the TCR library protocol, unique molecular identifiers were attached to individual cDNA molecules to correct for PCR bias and sequencing error. Both TCR alpha and beta chains were sequenced, and tight co-correlation was observed between alpha and beta sequence abundances in each sample. The published analysis was carried out like this. Decombinator V4 was used to annotate the V gene, J gene and CDR3 of the TCR sequences. Expanded TCRs were defined as changing significantly between any two time points under a Poisson model with p below 0.0001. TCR abundances were normalised to the total number of TCRs sequenced per sample and were expressed as counts per million. TRAV1-2 paired with TRAJ12, TRAJ20 or TRAJ33 defined MAIT TCRs, while TRAV10 paired with TRAJ18 defined iNKT TCRs. VDJdb, accessed 1 November 2021, was searched for CMV, EBV and SARS-CoV-2 annotated TCRs, with TCRs annotated for multiple antigens excluded. TCRdb redid the processing of the public reads, applying fastp at Q25 and MiXCR, and retained in-frame beta chains. Duplicate CDR3 protein sequences are folded into a single record with the most common DNA and genes. For this entry, the V and J calls and clone size follow TCRdb and not the study's own pipeline. The sample table records about 77,000 distinct CDR3 sequences; about 17% of these occur just once. The ten largest clones add up to approximately 2.6% of the sample.

The chain is made from TRBV5-1 and TRBJ2-5, with the D gene call left open. The source of this sequence is an adult who was a healthcare worker with PCR-confirmed SARS-CoV-2 infection or an uninfected control (not recorded which). The sample consisted of whole blood. The bases are TGCGCCAGCAGCTTGGATCAGAGTGGGACCCAGTACTTC. It translates as CASSLDQSGTQYF.